The rows below give T cell receptor beta chains drawn from one sample of a study of blood T cell repertoires in COVID-19. The protocol was immunoSEQ multiplex PCR, while the TCRdb copy is restricted to in-frame clones and leaves out a portion. The sample shows roughly 20,000 clones, around 77% of them seen only once. The specimen was peripheral blood. These TCRs come from a man in his 70s with COVID-19, enrolled during active disease. Each CDR3 is given with its conserved first and last residue. A D gene is named only where the DNA matches it firmly. The size of a clone is reported for some rows only, either as once, few or many, or as a class for expanded clones.

v_gene	j_gene	d_gene	abundance	CDR3nt	CDR3aa
TRBV5-4	TRBJ2-1	TRBD2	NA	TGTGCCAGCAGCTTGGATTCGGGGGGGGCCTCCTACAATGAGCAGTTCTTC	CASSLDSGGASYNEQFF
TRBV5-1	TRBJ2-3	TRBD1	NA	TGCGCCAGCAGCTTGGGGGACAGGCCCAGCACAGATACGCAGTATTTT	CASSLGDRPSTDTQYF
TRBV5-1	TRBJ2-1	TRBD2	few	TGCGCCAGCAGCCCCTCGGCGAGCGGGAGTCACAATGAGCAGTTCTTC	CASSPSASGSHNEQFF
TRBV4-3	TRBJ1-3	NA	NA	TGCGCCAGCAGCCAAGCTGTGGTTACGGTCTCTGGAAACACCATATATTTT	CASSQAVVTVSGNTIYF
TRBV6-2/TRBV6-3	TRBJ1-6	NA	NA	TGTGCCAGCAGCCTAGGCCCCACAGGGTCGAGTTCACCCCTCCACTTT	CASSLGPTGSSSPLHF
TRBV28	TRBJ1-1	NA	NA	TGTGCCAGCAGACACCCAGCGTTTGAAGCTTTCTTT	CASRHPAFEAFF
TRBV6-6	TRBJ2-7	TRBD2	NA	TGTGCCAGCAGTTACTTAGCGGGGGGGTCTTGGTACGAGCAGTACTTC	CASSYLAGGSWYEQYF
TRBV5-1	TRBJ1-1	NA	NA	TGCGCCAGCAGCACTAACACTGAAGCTTTCTTT	CASSTNTEAFF
TRBV19	TRBJ2-5	NA	NA	TGTGCCAGTAGTAATTTGGCAGGGGCGCAGGAGACCCAGTACTTC	CASSNLAGAQETQYF
TRBV19	TRBJ1-4	TRBD1	NA	TGTGCCAGTAGCGACAGGGCTGAAGAAAAACTGTTTTTT	CASSDRAEEKLFF